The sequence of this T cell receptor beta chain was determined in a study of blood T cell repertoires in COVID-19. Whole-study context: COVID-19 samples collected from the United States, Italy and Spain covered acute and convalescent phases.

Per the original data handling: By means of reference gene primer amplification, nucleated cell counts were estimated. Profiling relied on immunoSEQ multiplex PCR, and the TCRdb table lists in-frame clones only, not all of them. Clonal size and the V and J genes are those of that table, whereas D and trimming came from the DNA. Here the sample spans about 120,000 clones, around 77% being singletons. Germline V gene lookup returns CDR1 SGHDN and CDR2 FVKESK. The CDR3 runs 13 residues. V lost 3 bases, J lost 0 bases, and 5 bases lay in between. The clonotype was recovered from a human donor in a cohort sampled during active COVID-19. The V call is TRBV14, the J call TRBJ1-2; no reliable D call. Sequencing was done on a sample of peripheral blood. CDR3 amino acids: CASSHTANYGYTF. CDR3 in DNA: TGTGCCAGCAGCCATACTGCTAACTATGGCTACACCTTC.